Listed here is a single TCR beta chain. Its target is not known. CDR1 is KGHSH, CDR2 LQKENI, per germline. This CDR3 is 19 amino acids long. V lost 1 base, J lost 2 bases, and 10 bases stayed unmatched. The source of the sample is a study of cytomegalovirus exposure and HLA in healthy donors. For the study at large: In a previous analysis, approximately 110 million unique TCR beta sequences were found from 150 million to 200 million T cells.

Use of 60 Vbeta and 13 Jbeta primers characterized the PCR. TCRdb keeps only in-frame clones here, not all; method: immunoSEQ multiplex PCR. The sample yields around 180,000 clones, approximately 80% seen once. Overall study findings and caveats: Among TCR beta chains, those listed as cytomegalovirus-associated numbered under 200.

The material sequenced was PBMCs. The source of this sequence is a boy younger than 10 in good health and CMV-seronegative. The V gene is TRBV18, the J gene TRBJ2-7, with TRBD2 identical over 14 bases. CDR3 region: CASSPRPGLAGVGAYEQYF. In DNA form, the CDR3 reads TGTGCCAGCTCACCACGGCCGGGACTAGCGGGAGTGGGGGCCTACGAGCAGTACTTC.